The entry below describes one TCR beta chain. Sequenced by immunoSEQ multiplex PCR; TCRdb stores in-frame clones only, minus some. The table has 40,000 or so clones, 92% seen once; the top ten hold around 6%. CDR3 length: 12 amino acids. CDR1 and CDR2 (germline): SGHNT, YYREEE (reference sequence). Trimming shortened V by 4 bases and J by 8 bases, and 12 bases separated the two germline ends. The data derive from a study of T cell changes during pregnancy in multiple sclerosis. The sample consisted of CD8+ T cells from peripheral blood mononuclear cells, taken in the third trimester of pregnancy. The V gene is TRBV5-4, the J gene TRBJ1-1; D is possibly TRBD1 (5 bases). This clonotype was obtained from a female donor with multiple sclerosis, enrolled in a pregnancy study. CDR3 sequence: CASSPWQGEAFF. In nucleotides, the CDR3 is TGTGCCAGCAGCCCCTGGCAGGGCGAAGCTTTCTTT.